This is a list of T cell receptor beta chains from one sample in a study of cytomegalovirus exposure and HLA in healthy donors. The table came from immunoSEQ multiplex PCR; TCRdb's copy has only in-frame clones and leaves some out. The sample shows about 160,000 clones, roughly 79% of them seen only once. The sequenced sample consisted of PBMCs. The receptor source for this set is a man aged 18-30 years in good health and CMV-seropositive. Each CDR3 is given with its conserved first and last residue. The D gene is left open where the match is weak. The size of a clone is reported for some rows only, either as once, few or many, or as a class for expanded clones.

CDR3: CASSLGGSYGYTF; DNA: TGTGCCAGCAGTTTGGGTGGGAGCTATGGCTACACCTTC; D: .; size: .; J: TRBJ1-2; V: TRBV6-6
CDR3: CASSVDRIMNTEAFF; DNA: TGTGCCAGCAGCGTAGACAGGATTATGAACACTGAAGCTTTCTTT; D: .; size: .; J: TRBJ1-1; V: TRBV5-4
CDR3: CASSSPGIAGGLTDTQYF; DNA: TGTGCCAGCAGCTCTCCTGGTATCGCGGGAGGGCTAACAGATACGCAGTATTTT; D: TRBD2; size: few; J: TRBJ2-3; V: TRBV5-4
CDR3: CASSQSQGGDSGANVLTF; DNA: TGCGCCAGCAGTCAATCGCAGGGAGGGGACTCTGGGGCCAACGTCCTGACTTTC; D: TRBD2; size: .; J: TRBJ2-6; V: TRBV23-1
CDR3: CASSFRGNTEAFF; DNA: TGTGCCAGCAGCTTTAGGGGGAACACTGAAGCTTTCTTT; D: .; size: .; J: TRBJ1-1; V: TRBV5-6
CDR3: CASSQEREGAFGYTF; DNA: TGCGCCAGCAGCCAAGAAAGGGAAGGGGCCTTCGGCTACACCTTC; D: .; size: once; J: TRBJ1-2; V: TRBV4-1
CDR3: CASSPRGPTDTQYF; DNA: TGTGCCAGCAGCCCCAGGGGACCCACAGATACGCAGTATTTT; D: .; size: .; J: TRBJ2-3; V: TRBV7-9
CDR3: CASSLSQGTNEKLFF; DNA: TGTGCCAGCAGCTTGTCACAGGGAACTAATGAAAAACTGTTTTTT; D: .; size: .; J: TRBJ1-4; V: TRBV5-5
CDR3: CASSAGRNTGELFF; DNA: TGTGCCAGCAGCGCCGGGAGGAACACCGGGGAGCTGTTTTTT; D: .; size: .; J: TRBJ2-2; V: TRBV2
CDR3: CASSPGQGALNTEAFF; DNA: TGCGCCAGCAGCCCAGGACAGGGGGCCTTGAACACTGAAGCTTTCTTT; D: TRBD1; size: .; J: TRBJ1-1; V: TRBV5-1
CDR3: CSVEGVTHNEQFF; DNA: TGCAGCGTTGAGGGCGTTACCCACAATGAGCAGTTCTTC; D: .; size: once; J: TRBJ2-1; V: TRBV29-1
CDR3: CASSKIQGVSTEAFF; DNA: TGTGCCAGCAGCAAGATACAGGGCGTTAGCACTGAAGCTTTCTTT; D: .; size: few; J: TRBJ1-1; V: TRBV11-2
CDR3: CASSLRYNEQFF; DNA: TGTGCCAGCAGTCTTCGGTACAATGAGCAGTTCTTC; D: .; size: .; J: TRBJ2-1; V: TRBV28
CDR3: CASSLGRPTYYGYTF; DNA: TGTGCCAGCAGTTTAGGCAGGCCAACCTACTATGGCTACACCTTC; D: .; size: .; J: TRBJ1-2; V: TRBV27
CDR3: CASSPGTGSSGNTIYF; DNA: TGTGCCAGCTCACCAGGGACAGGGAGCTCTGGAAACACCATATATTTT; D: TRBD1; size: .; J: TRBJ1-3; V: TRBV18
CDR3: CASGLQPTDTQYF; DNA: TGCGCCAGCGGCCTCCAACCCACAGATACGCAGTATTTT; D: .; size: .; J: TRBJ2-3; V: TRBV5-1
CDR3: CASSSGWGTGTFTHEQYF; DNA: TGTGCCAGCAGCTCCGGGTGGGGGACAGGGACGTTTACCCACGAGCAGTACTTC; D: TRBD1; size: few; J: TRBJ2-7; V: TRBV27
CDR3: CASSQKGQGSKTQYF; DNA: TGTGCCAGCAGTCAGAAGGGACAGGGGTCGAAGACCCAGTACTTC; D: TRBD1; size: .; J: TRBJ2-5; V: TRBV6-1
CDR3: CAISEWELLSGNTIYF; DNA: TGTGCCATCAGTGAGTGGGAGTTGCTCTCTGGAAACACCATATATTTT; D: .; size: .; J: TRBJ1-3; V: TRBV10-3
CDR3: CASSLALAGGKAEQYF; DNA: TGTGCCAGCAGCTTAGCACTAGCGGGAGGGAAGGCCGAGCAGTACTTC; D: TRBD2; size: few; J: TRBJ2-7; V: TRBV7-9
CDR3: CASSSPSGGNGELFF; DNA: TGCGCCAGCAGCTCCCCTAGCGGCGGGAACGGGGAGCTGTTTTTT; D: TRBD2; size: .; J: TRBJ2-2; V: TRBV5-1
CDR3: CASSLRGGGLTDTQYF; DNA: TGTGCCAGCAGCTTACGGGGGGGAGGGCTCACAGATACGCAGTATTTT; D: TRBD2; size: .; J: TRBJ2-3; V: TRBV7-8
CDR3: CSVDGTASGNTIYF; DNA: TGCAGCGTTGACGGGACAGCCTCTGGAAACACCATATATTTT; D: TRBD1; size: .; J: TRBJ1-3; V: TRBV29-1
CDR3: CASTPYTGSANYGYTF; DNA: TGTGCCAGTACCCCTTATACCGGTTCTGCTAACTATGGCTACACCTTC; D: .; size: .; J: TRBJ1-2; V: TRBV19
CDR3: CSVTGATGELFF; DNA: TGCAGCGTAACCGGAGCGACCGGGGAGCTGTTTTTT; D: .; size: .; J: TRBJ2-2; V: TRBV29-1
CDR3: CASSQDTTNRGRNTEAFF; DNA: TGCGCCAGCAGCCAAGACACTACAAACAGGGGGAGGAACACTGAAGCTTTCTTT; D: TRBD1; size: .; J: TRBJ1-1; V: TRBV4-1
CDR3: CASSTGTASYGYTF; DNA: TGTGCCAGTAGTACGGGGACAGCCAGTTATGGCTACACCTTC; D: TRBD1; size: .; J: TRBJ1-2; V: TRBV19
CDR3: CASSLVGLAGSSDQYF; DNA: TGCGCCAGCAGCTTGGTGGGACTAGCGGGTTCGTCGGACCAGTACTTC; D: TRBD2; size: .; J: TRBJ2-5; V: TRBV5-1
CDR3: CASSLSGSPRRAFF; DNA: TGTGCCAGCAGTTTATCTGGGAGTCCCCGGAGGGCTTTCTTT; D: .; size: .; J: TRBJ1-1; V: TRBV27
CDR3: CASSPKGQATSGANVLTF; DNA: TGCGCCAGCAGCCCGAAGGGACAGGCAACCTCTGGGGCCAACGTCCTGACTTTC; D: TRBD1; size: .; J: TRBJ2-6; V: TRBV5-1
CDR3: CAIREDSSYNEQFF; DNA: TGTGCCATAAGGGAGGACAGCTCCTACAATGAGCAGTTCTTC; D: .; size: .; J: TRBJ2-1; V: TRBV10-3
CDR3: CASSPGRKQGTYEQYF; DNA: TGCGCCAGCAGCCCCGGTCGGAAACAGGGAACCTACGAGCAGTACTTC; D: .; size: .; J: TRBJ2-7; V: TRBV5-1
CDR3: CASSARASPYEQYF; DNA: TGTGCCAGCAGTGCGAGGGCCTCTCCCTACGAGCAGTACTTC; D: .; size: .; J: TRBJ2-7; V: TRBV6-1
CDR3: CASSSGTDSSGNTIYF; DNA: TGTGCCAGCAGCTCTGGGACTGATAGCTCTGGAAACACCATATATTTT; D: .; size: .; J: TRBJ1-3; V: TRBV5-6
CDR3: CASSSTGTVILDEQFF; DNA: TGTGCCAGCAGCTCGACCGGGACAGTAATATTGGATGAGCAGTTCTTC; D: TRBD1; size: .; J: TRBJ2-1; V: TRBV5-6
CDR3: CASSQAARGRDPDTQYF; DNA: TGCGCCAGCAGCCAAGCCGCGCGGGGCCGTGATCCAGATACGCAGTATTTT; D: .; size: .; J: TRBJ2-3; V: TRBV4-3
CDR3: CASSYDRGGTDTQYF; DNA: TGCGCCAGCAGCTACGACAGGGGGGGCACAGATACGCAGTATTTT; D: TRBD1; size: .; J: TRBJ2-3; V: TRBV5-1
CDR3: CASSIGTSFSHEQYF; DNA: TGTGCCAGTAGTATCGGGACTAGTTTTTCCCACGAGCAGTACTTC; D: TRBD2; size: .; J: TRBJ2-7; V: TRBV19
CDR3: CASMGTGFNEQFF; DNA: TGCGCCAGCATGGGGACAGGGTTCAATGAGCAGTTCTTC; D: TRBD1; size: .; J: TRBJ2-1; V: TRBV5-1
CDR3: CASSLAPLTYEQYF; DNA: TGTGCCAGCAGTCTCGCTCCCCTAACCTACGAGCAGTACTTC; D: .; size: few; J: TRBJ2-7; V: TRBV6-6
CDR3: CASSVDTNTQYF; DNA: TGTGCCAGCAGCGTAGACACTAATACGCAGTATTTT; D: .; size: .; J: TRBJ2-3; V: TRBV9
CDR3: CASSLATGLNEKLFF; DNA: TGCGCCAGCAGCTTGGCTACAGGGCTTAATGAAAAACTGTTTTTT; D: .; size: .; J: TRBJ1-4; V: TRBV5-1
CDR3: CASSLDSGGAYNEQFF; DNA: TGTGCCAGCAGCTTAGACAGTGGGGGGGCGTACAATGAGCAGTTCTTC; D: .; size: .; J: TRBJ2-1; V: TRBV7-9
CDR3: CASSYRGQGETQYF; DNA: TGTGCCAGCAGTTATAGGGGGCAGGGGGAGACCCAGTACTTC; D: TRBD1; size: once; J: TRBJ2-5; V: TRBV6-6
CDR3: CASNRASEHTDTQYF; DNA: TGCGCCAGCAATCGGGCTAGCGAGCACACAGATACGCAGTATTTT; D: .; size: .; J: TRBJ2-3; V: TRBV5-1
CDR3: CASSSVIGGGAGIKETQYF; DNA: TGTGCCAGCAGCTCTGTTATTGGTGGGGGGGCTGGAATTAAAGAGACCCAGTACTTC; D: .; size: .; J: TRBJ2-5; V: TRBV5-6